The 27 T cell receptor beta chains given below trace back to one sample, sequenced in a study of CD8+ T cells in alopecia areata. Stated treatment: oral pan-JAK inhibitor, 5-10 mg twice daily. RNA was isolated and reverse transcribed to cDNA, the sequencing template. Method: immunoSEQ multiplex PCR; TCRdb's copy keeps in-frame clones and lacks some. The top ten hold about a tenth of the sample, which has about 180,000 clones, 40% to 55% seen once. The source was CD8+ T cells sorted from blood, collected around week 53, from a patient treated with tofacitinib. The receptors were gathered from a human donor with alopecia areata.

The chain recombines TRBV9 with TRBJ2-7; D remains ambiguous. Looked up from germline, CDR1 is SGDLS and CDR2 is YYNGEE. The CDR3 has 16 residues. The V end lost 2 bases, the J end lost 2 bases, and 17 bases lay between the germline ends. DNA of the CDR3: TGTGCCAGCAGCGTTTCGGCCCAGCCCGACACCTACGAGCAGTACTTC. Its translation: CASSVSAQPDTYEQYF. Drawing the rest from reference TRBV9 and TRBJ2-7, the complete variable domain is DSGVTQTPKHLITATGQRVTLRCSPRSGDLSVYWYQQSLDQGLQFLIQYYNGEERAKGNILERFSAQQFPDLHSELNLSSLELGDSALYFCASSVSAQPDTYEQYFGPGTRLTVT.

V is TRBV29-1 and J is TRBJ1-1, with D possibly TRBD1 on 5 matching bases. The V gene lost 6 bases and the J gene lost 0 bases, with 14 bases spanning the gap. Per the germline V gene, CDR1 is SQVTM and CDR2 is ANQGSEA. The CDR3 is 14 amino acids. The CDR3 here is CSVTQDNMNTEAFF. In DNA form, the CDR3 reads TGCAGCGTAACCCAGGACAATATGAACACTGAAGCTTTCTTT.

To note about this clone: At one end, the junction sequence differs from germline, possibly due to a read error. This chain connects TRBV9 to TRBJ2-1; 11 nucleotides line up with TRBD2. The CDR3 loop spans 17 amino acids. Germline CDR1 SGDLS, CDR2 YYNGEE. As DNA, the CDR3 is TGTGCCAGCAGCGTAGTAGCGGGGGGGCGCTCCGACAATGAGCAGTTCTTC. Protein product: CASSVVAGGRSDNEQFF. Using reference TRBV9 and TRBJ2-1 for the parts outside the CDR3, the full variable domain is DSGVTQTPKHLITATGQRVTLRCSPRSGDLSVYWYQQSLDQGLQFLIQYYNGEERAKGNILERFSAQQFPDLHSELNLSSLELGDSALYFCASSVVAGGRSDNEQFFGPGTRLTVL.

The V and J genes are TRBV2 and TRBJ2-2; TRBD1 matches at 9 bases. The junction had 4 bases not matched to a gene; V was cut back by 5 bases and J by 3 bases. Germline CDR1 reads SNHLY; CDR2 reads FYNNEI. The CDR3 loop spans 15 amino acids. CDR3 DNA: TGTGCCAGCAGTTTCGGGACAGGGTACACCGGGGAGCTGTTTTTT. Protein sequence: CASSFGTGYTGELFF.

This clone was observed a single time. The chain joins TRBV6-5 to TRBJ2-5, with D unresolved. The germline V gene has CDR1 MNHEY and CDR2 SVGAGI. Trimming shortened V by 4 bases and J by 5 bases, and 5 bases separated the two germline ends. CDR3 length: 11 residues. CDR3: CASSSLETQYF. Here the CDR3 DNA reads TGTGCCAGCAGTTCTCTGGAGACCCAGTACTTC.

The CDR3 is CASSLSLDGNTIYF. In DNA, the CDR3 is TGTGCCAGCAGCTTGTCGTTAGACGGAAACACCATATATTTT. The V gene is TRBV5-6, the J gene TRBJ1-3; D not certain. V was cut by 1 base and J by 4 bases, with 9 bases left in between. The V gene's germline CDR1 is SGHDT and CDR2 YYEEEE. The CDR3 has 14 residues.

The chain combines TRBV30 with TRBJ1-1; no clear D gene. The V gene's germline CDR1 is GTSNPN and CDR2 SVGIG (reference sequence). This CDR3 has 15 amino acids. V dropped 0 bases and J dropped 4 bases, with 15 bases sitting between them. The CDR3 reads CAWSVTGSPFTEAFF. The DNA for the CDR3 is TGTGCCTGGAGTGTAACGGGTAGCCCTTTCACTGAAGCTTTCTTT.

This clone came up a few times. The J gene is TRBJ2-7, the V gene TRBV7-8; tentatively, D is TRBD2 (7 bases). Germline V CDR1 and CDR2: SGHVS, FQNEAQ. The CDR3 sequence is 13 residues long. V lost 0 bases and J lost 6, with 9 bases in between. The CDR3 nucleotides are TGTGCCAGCAGCTTAGCGGGGGGGCGCGAGCAGTACTTC. It encodes CASSLAGGREQYF.

The chain joins TRBV6-1 to TRBJ2-1; 11 bases are a match to TRBD2. The CDR3 covers 16 residues. CDR1 and CDR2 from the germline V gene are MNHNS and SASEGT. The V and J ends lost 4 bases and 2 bases, in that order; junction bases with no gene match: 4. The CDR3 DNA follows: TGTGCCAGCAGTGGGAGACTAGCGGGAACCTACAATGAGCAGTTCTTC. Protein product: CASSGRLAGTYNEQFF.

This clone showed up just once. The rearrangement joins TRBV7-3 to TRBJ1-2; D gene uncertain. Germline V lookup: CDR1 SGHTA, CDR2 FQGTGA. The CDR3 length is 13 residues. Trimming removed 3 bases from V and 8 bases from J, with 13 bases in between. The CDR3 here is CASSFDVGEGYTF. CDR3 in DNA: TGTGCCAGCAGCTTCGATGTTGGGGAGGGCTACACCTTC.

This rearrangement joins TRBV30 to TRBJ1-4; D is unresolved. The ends were cut back, 5 bases at V and 5 bases at J, with 15 bases in the middle. Germline loops: CDR1 GTSNPN, CDR2 SVGIG (reference sequence). This CDR3 is built from 14 residues. The CDR3 DNA follows: TGTGCCTGGGGAGGTTTCGACGCAAATGAAAAACTGTTTTTT. It yields the protein CAWGGFDANEKLFF.

This chain connects TRBV10-3 to TRBJ1-1; TRBD1 matches at 10 bases. V lost 7 bases and J lost 6; bases outside the gene matches: 5. The length of the CDR3 is 13 residues. CDR1 ENHRY and CDR2 SYGVKD come from the germline V gene. This CDR3 is CAIMGQGRPEAFF. DNA of the CDR3: TGTGCCATCATGGGACAGGGGAGACCTGAAGCTTTCTTT.

This chain uses TRBV30 with TRBJ2-7; D is possibly TRBD1 or TRBD2 (6 bases each). With 4 bases removed from V and 6 bases from J, the gap between germline ends came to 19 bases. The length of the CDR3 is 14 residues. Germline assignment: CDR1 GTSNPN and CDR2 SVGIG (reference sequence). CDR3 DNA: TGTGCCTGGACCCGGGCCGGGGGCGTAAGCGAGCAGTACTTC. This encodes CAWTRAGGVSEQYF.

The genes are TRBV9 and TRBJ2-1, with 14 bases lining up with TRBD2. V lost 4 bases, J lost 0 bases, and 6 bases stayed unmatched. Germline loops: CDR1 SGDLS, CDR2 YYNGEE. The CDR3 runs to 18 residues. The CDR3 loop is CASSLGLAGESSYNEQFF. CDR3 sequence (DNA): TGTGCCAGCAGCCTGGGACTAGCGGGGGAAAGCTCCTACAATGAGCAGTTCTTC.

The chain links TRBV30 to TRBJ1-2; D not resolved. CDR3 length: 14 amino acids. Trimming cost V 0 bases and J 2 bases, with 10 bases left between them. CDR1 is GTSNPN and CDR2 is SVGIG in the germline V gene (reference sequence). The CDR3 region has the DNA TGTGCCTGGAGTGTATGGGAGGGAAACTATGGCTACACCTTC. Amino acids: CAWSVWEGNYGYTF.

The chain combines TRBV30 with TRBJ2-3, with D possibly being TRBD1 (5 bases). Trimming pared 4 bases from V and 3 bases from J, leaving 20 bases between. Germline values: CDR1 GTSNPN, CDR2 SVGIG (reference sequence). The CDR3 extends over 16 amino acids. The CDR3 loop reads CAWTKGQGQWTDTQYF. In DNA form, the CDR3 reads TGTGCCTGGACTAAAGGGCAGGGCCAATGGACAGATACGCAGTATTTT.

V gene TRBV7-9 combines with J gene TRBJ2-3; 9 bases are shared with TRBD1. J lost 2 bases, V lost 7 bases, and 13 bases had no gene match. CDR3 length equals 17 residues. Germline lookup yields CDR1 SEHNR and CDR2 FQNEAQ (reference sequence). CDR3 in DNA: TGTGCCAGCACGCATGCAGGGACAGGGAGATACACAGATACGCAGTATTTT. The encoded protein is CASTHAGTGRYTDTQYF.

The rearrangement links TRBV30 to TRBJ1-6; possibly TRBD1 for D (6 bases). CDR1 and CDR2 (germline): GTSNPN, SVGIG (reference sequence). V was shortened by 2 bases and J by 7 bases, with 15 bases between the two germline ends. The CDR3 loop spans 15 amino acids. The CDR3 DNA reads as TGTGCCTGGAGTATGATGGGGGCGGGGAATTCACCCCTCCACTTT. It is translated as CAWSMMGAGNSPLHF.

The V gene is TRBV27, the J gene TRBJ2-6, with D unresolved. The V and J ends lost 2 bases and 1 base respectively, with 6 bases between them. The length of the CDR3 is 15 residues. Germline-derived CDR1 and CDR2 are MNHEY and SMNVEV (reference sequence). The DNA of the CDR3 is TGTGCCAGCAGTTTAGGCAGGTCTGGGGCCAACGTCCTGACTTTC. This sequence encodes CASSLGRSGANVLTF.

This clone was observed a handful of times. This sequence joins TRBV5-6 and TRBJ2-5, with D possibly TRBD1 on 5 matching bases. Germline V lookup: CDR1 SGHDT, CDR2 YYEEEE. Deletions cut 1 base from V and 2 bases from J, with 9 bases between. The CDR3 spans 14 residues. Here the CDR3 DNA reads TGTGCCAGCAGCTTGATAGGGGTACAAGAGACCCAGTACTTC. Translating gives CASSLIGVQETQYF.

V gene TRBV30 combines with J gene TRBJ2-7; 7 bases are shared with TRBD2. The germline gives CDR1 GTSNPN, CDR2 SVGIG (reference sequence). This CDR3 is built from 14 residues. Losses at the gene ends were 1 base for V and 7 bases for J; bases not matched to a gene: 10. The CDR3 reads CAWSEAGESGEQYF. DNA of the CDR3: TGTGCCTGGAGTGAGGCGGGGGAAAGCGGTGAGCAGTACTTC.

The chain couples TRBV7-9 to TRBJ2-3, with TRBD1 identical over 7 bases. The CDR3 length is 15 residues. J was trimmed by 0 bases and V by 5 bases; bases with no gene match: 5. Germline V gene lookup returns CDR1 SEHNR and CDR2 FQNEAQ (reference sequence). The CDR3 DNA follows: TGTGCCAGCAGCAGCCGGGACAGCAGCACAGATACGCAGTATTTT. Amino acid sequence: CASSSRDSSTDTQYF. Looking up the rest from reference TRBV7-9 and TRBJ2-3 gives the full variable domain: DTGVSQNPRHKITKRGQNVTFRCDPISEHNRLYWYRQTLGQGPEFLTYFQNEAQLEKSRLLSDRFSAERPKGSFSTLEIQRTEQGDSAMYLCASSSRDSSTDTQYFGPGTRLTVL.

This chain joins TRBV4-1 and TRBJ2-1; 9 nucleotides agree with TRBD1. Germline loops: CDR1 MGHRA, CDR2 YSYEKL. This CDR3 comprises 17 residues. Germline trimming cut 1 base from V and 4 bases from J; bases unmatched to any gene: 8. CDR3 loop: CASSQVFGTGRYNEQFF. CDR3 bases: TGCGCCAGCAGCCAAGTGTTCGGGACAGGGAGATACAATGAGCAGTTCTTC.

In its sample, this clone ranks as medium-sized. The rearrangement joins TRBV18 to TRBJ1-2; 9 nucleotides match TRBD1. CDR1 and CDR2 from the germline V gene are KGHSH and LQKENI. J lost 6 bases, V lost 6 bases, and 8 bases had no gene match. CDR3 length equals 14 residues. The CDR3 sequence: CASSLHRGRHGYTF. DNA for the CDR3: TGTGCCAGCTCGCTCCACAGGGGGCGGCATGGCTACACCTTC.

V and J are TRBV11-2 and TRBJ1-5; unclear D gene. V dropped 1 base and J dropped 5 bases, with 6 bases sitting between them. Per germline, CDR1 SGHAT and CDR2 FQNNGV. The CDR3 contains 13 residues. The CDR3 region is CASSLASYQPQHF. CDR3 coding DNA: TGTGCCAGCAGCTTAGCCAGCTATCAGCCCCAGCATTTT.

The chain recombines TRBV7-9 with TRBJ1-2; 7 bases are shared with TRBD1. CDR3 length equals 14 residues. V lost 5 bases to trimming and J lost 4 bases; unmatched junction nucleotides: 7. Germline V gives CDR1 SEHNR, CDR2 FQNEAQ (reference sequence). In nucleotides, the CDR3 is TGTGCCAGCAGCACGGGGACAGATTTCTATGGCTACACCTTC. Amino acid sequence: CASSTGTDFYGYTF.

The J gene is TRBJ2-3, the V gene TRBV9; D not resolved. This CDR3 comprises 13 residues. Germline CDR1 reads SGDLS; CDR2 reads YYNGEE. The ends were cut back, 4 bases at V and 6 bases at J, with 12 bases in the middle. The DNA for the CDR3 is TGTGCCAGCAGCTCACACTTGGGGGATACGCAGTATTTT. As protein: CASSSHLGDTQYF.